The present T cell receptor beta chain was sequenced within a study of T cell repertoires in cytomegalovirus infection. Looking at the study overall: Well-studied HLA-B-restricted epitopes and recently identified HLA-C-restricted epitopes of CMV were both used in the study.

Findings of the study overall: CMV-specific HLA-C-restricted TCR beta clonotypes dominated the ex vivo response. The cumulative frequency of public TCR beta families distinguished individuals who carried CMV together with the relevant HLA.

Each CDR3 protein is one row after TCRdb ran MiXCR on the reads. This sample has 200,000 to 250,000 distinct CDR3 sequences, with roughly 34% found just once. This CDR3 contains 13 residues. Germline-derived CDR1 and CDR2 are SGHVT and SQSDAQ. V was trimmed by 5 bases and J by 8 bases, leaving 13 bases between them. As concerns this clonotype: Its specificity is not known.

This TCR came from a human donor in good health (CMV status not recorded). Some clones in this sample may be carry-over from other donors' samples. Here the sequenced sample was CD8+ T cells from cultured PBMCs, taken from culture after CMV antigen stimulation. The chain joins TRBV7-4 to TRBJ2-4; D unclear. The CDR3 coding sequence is TGTGCCAGCAGCCCAAGGGATTCGGACATTCAGTACTTC. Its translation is CASSPRDSDIQYF.